This TCR beta chain was sequenced for a study of blood T cell repertoires in COVID-19. Across the study: PBMCs, B-cell-depleted T cells, or T cells provided the cDNA or gDNA that made up the material.

TCRdb's copy holds only in-frame clones and misses some; the assay was immunoSEQ multiplex PCR. Of 100,000 to 150,000 clones in the sample, more than 85% were seen once. This clone was seen just once. This clonotype was obtained from a middle-aged man with COVID-19, enrolled during active disease. Material: peripheral blood.

The CDR3 protein is CASTHQGNNGYTF. CDR3 coding DNA: TGTGCCAGCACCCACCAGGGAAATAATGGCTACACCTTC. The rearrangement uses TRBV28 and TRBJ1-2, with a tentative D call TRBD1 (5 bases). The CDR3 sequence is 13 residues long. V was trimmed by 7 bases and J by 6 bases, leaving 15 bases between them. Germline-derived CDR1 and CDR2 are MDHEN and SYDVKM.